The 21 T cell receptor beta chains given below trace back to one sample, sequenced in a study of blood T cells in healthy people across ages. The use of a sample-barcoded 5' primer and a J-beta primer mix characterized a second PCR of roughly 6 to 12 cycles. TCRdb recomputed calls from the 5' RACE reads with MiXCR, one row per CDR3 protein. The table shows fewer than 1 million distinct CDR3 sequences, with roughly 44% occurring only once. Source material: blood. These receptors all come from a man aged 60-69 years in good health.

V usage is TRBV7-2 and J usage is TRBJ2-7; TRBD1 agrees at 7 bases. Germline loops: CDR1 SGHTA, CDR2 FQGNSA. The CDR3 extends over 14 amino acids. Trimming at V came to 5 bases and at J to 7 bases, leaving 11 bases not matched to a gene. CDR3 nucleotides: TGTGCCAGCAGCGTGGGACAGCCCAACAATGAGCAGTACTTC. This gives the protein CASSVGQPNNEQYF.

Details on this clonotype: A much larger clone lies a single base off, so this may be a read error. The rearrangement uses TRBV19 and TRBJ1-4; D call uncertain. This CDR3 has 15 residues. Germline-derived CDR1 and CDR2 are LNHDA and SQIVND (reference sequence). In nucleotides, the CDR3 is TGTGCCAGTAAAAACATCGGGAGACGAAATGAAAAACTGATTTTT. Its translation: CASKNIGRRNEKLIF.

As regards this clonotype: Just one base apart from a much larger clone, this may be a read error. The CDR3 protein is CASSTGIVSYEQYF. The CDR3 DNA reads TGTGCCAGCAGTACCGGGATAGTATCCTACGAGCAGTACTTC. The chain has TRBV28 and TRBJ2-7; tentative D call: TRBD2 (5 bases). This CDR3 contains 14 residues. Germline values: CDR1 MDHEN, CDR2 SYDVKM. The V gene lost 5 bases and the J gene lost 1 base, with 12 bases spanning the gap. Looking up the rest from reference TRBV28 and TRBJ2-7 gives the full variable domain: DVKVTQSSRYLVKRTGEKVFLECVQDMDHENMFWYRQDPGLGLRLIYFSYDVKMKEKGDIPEGYSVSREKKERFSLILESASTNQTSMYLCASSTGIVSYEQYFGPGTRLTVT.

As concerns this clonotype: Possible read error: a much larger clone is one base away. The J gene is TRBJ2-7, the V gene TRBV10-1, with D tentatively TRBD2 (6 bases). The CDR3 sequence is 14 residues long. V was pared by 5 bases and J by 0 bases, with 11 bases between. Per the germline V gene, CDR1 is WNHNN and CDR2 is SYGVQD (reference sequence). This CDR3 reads CASSNAGSSYEQYF. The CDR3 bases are TGCGCCAGCAGTAACGCGGGGAGCTCCTACGAGCAGTACTTC.

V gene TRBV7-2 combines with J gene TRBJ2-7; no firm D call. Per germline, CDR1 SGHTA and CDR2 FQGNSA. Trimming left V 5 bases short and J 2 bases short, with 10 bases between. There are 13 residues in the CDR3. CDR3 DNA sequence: TGTGCCAGCAGCGCGTACGGAACCTACGAGCAGTACTTC. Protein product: CASSAYGTYEQYF.

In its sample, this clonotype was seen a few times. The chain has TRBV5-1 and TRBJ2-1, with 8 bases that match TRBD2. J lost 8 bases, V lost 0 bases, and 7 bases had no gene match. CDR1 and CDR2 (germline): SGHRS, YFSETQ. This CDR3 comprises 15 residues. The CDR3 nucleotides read TGCGCCAGCAGCTTGGCGGGGGGGCCTTTCGATGAGCAGTTCTTC. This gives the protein CASSLAGGPFDEQFF.

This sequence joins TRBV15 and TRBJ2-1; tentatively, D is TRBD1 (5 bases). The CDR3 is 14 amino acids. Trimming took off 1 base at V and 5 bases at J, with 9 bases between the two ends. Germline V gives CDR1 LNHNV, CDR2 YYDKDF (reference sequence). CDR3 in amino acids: CATSRVGANNEQFF. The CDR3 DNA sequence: TGTGCCACCAGCAGAGTAGGGGCAAACAATGAGCAGTTCTTC.

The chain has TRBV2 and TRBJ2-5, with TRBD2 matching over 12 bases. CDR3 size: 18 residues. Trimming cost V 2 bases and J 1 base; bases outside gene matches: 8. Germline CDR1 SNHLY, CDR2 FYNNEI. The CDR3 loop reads CASSESSGGAEVQETQYF. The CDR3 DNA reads TGTGCCAGCAGTGAATCTAGCGGGGGGGCGGAGGTCCAAGAGACCCAGTACTTC.

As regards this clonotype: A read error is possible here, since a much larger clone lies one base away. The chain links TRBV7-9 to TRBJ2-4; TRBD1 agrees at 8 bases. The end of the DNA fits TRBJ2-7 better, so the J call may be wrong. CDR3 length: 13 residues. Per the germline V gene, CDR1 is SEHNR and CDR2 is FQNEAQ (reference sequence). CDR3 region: CASNGQGAYEQYF. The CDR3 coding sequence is TGTGCCAGCAATGGACAGGGTGCGTACGAGCAGTACTTC.

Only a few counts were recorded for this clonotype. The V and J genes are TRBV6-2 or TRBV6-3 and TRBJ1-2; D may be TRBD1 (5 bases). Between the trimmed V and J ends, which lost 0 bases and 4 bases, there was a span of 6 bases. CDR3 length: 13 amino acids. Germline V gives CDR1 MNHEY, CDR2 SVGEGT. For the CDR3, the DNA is TGTGCCAGCAGTTACTCGGGGACCTATGGCTACACCTTC. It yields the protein CASSYSGTYGYTF.

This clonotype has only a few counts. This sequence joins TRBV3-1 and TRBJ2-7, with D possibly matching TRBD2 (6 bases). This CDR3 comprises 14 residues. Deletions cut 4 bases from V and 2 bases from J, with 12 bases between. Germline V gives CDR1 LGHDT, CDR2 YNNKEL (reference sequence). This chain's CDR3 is CASSPYGGTYEQYF. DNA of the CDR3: TGTGCCAGCAGCCCTTACGGGGGAACCTACGAGCAGTACTTC.

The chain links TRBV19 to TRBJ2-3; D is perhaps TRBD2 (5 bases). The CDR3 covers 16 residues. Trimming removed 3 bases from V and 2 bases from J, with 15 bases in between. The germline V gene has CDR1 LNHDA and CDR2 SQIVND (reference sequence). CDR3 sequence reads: CASSIAAGKVTDTQYF. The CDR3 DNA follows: TGTGCCAGTAGTATTGCAGCCGGGAAGGTCACAGATACGCAGTATTTT.

CDR3 nucleotide sequence: TGCAGTGTCCTCAGGGGATCTGGTGGCTACACCTTC. It encodes CSVLRGSGGYTF. The chain carries TRBV20-1 and TRBJ1-2; D possibly corresponds to TRBD1 (6 bases). The germline gives CDR1 DFQATT, CDR2 SNEGSKA (reference sequence). CDR3 size: 12 residues. Trimming removed 7 bases from V and 7 bases from J, with 16 bases in between.

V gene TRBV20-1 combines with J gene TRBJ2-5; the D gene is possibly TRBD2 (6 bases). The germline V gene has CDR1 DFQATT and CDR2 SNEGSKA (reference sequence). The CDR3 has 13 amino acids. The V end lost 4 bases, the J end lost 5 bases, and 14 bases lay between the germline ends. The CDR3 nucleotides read TGCAGTGCTAAGACTAACCGGGAGGAGACCCAGTACTTC. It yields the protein CSAKTNREETQYF.

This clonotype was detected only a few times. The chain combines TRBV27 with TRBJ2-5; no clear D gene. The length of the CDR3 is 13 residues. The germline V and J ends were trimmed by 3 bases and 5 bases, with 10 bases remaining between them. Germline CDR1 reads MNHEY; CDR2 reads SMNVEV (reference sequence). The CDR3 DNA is TGTGCCAGCAGTTTTGGACCGATGGAGACCCAGTACTTC. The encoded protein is CASSFGPMETQYF.

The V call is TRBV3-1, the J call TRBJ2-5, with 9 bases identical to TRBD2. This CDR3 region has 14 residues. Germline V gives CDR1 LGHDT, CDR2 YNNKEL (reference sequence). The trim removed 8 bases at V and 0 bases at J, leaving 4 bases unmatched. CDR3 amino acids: CASEVAGDQETQYF. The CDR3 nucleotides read TGTGCCAGCGAGGTAGCGGGGGACCAAGAGACCCAGTACTTC.

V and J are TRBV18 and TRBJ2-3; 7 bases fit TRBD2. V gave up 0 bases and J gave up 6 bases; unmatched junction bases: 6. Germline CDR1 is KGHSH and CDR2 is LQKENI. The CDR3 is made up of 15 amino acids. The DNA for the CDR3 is TGTGCCAGCTCACCACCTGGACTAGTGGCGGATACGCAGTATTTT. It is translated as CASSPPGLVADTQYF.

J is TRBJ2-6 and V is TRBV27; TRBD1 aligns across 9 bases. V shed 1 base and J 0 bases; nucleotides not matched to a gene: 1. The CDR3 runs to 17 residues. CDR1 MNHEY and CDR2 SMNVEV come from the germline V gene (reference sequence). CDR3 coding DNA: TGTGCCAGCAGTTTATTGGGACAGGGCTCTGGGGCCAACGTCCTGACTTTC. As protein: CASSLLGQGSGANVLTF.

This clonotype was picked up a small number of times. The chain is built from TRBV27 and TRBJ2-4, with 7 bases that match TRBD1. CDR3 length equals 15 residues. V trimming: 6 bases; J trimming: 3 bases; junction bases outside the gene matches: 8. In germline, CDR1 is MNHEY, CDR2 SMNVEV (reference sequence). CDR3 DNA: TGTGCCAGCAGCGAACTGGGACAGCGCAAAAACATTCAGTACTTC. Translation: CASSELGQRKNIQYF.

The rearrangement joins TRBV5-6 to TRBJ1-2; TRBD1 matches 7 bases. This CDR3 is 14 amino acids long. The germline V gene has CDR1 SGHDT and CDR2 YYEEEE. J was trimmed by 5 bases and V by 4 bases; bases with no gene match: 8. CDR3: CASSAGGSPYGYTF. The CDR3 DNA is TGTGCCAGCAGCGCAGGGGGATCCCCTTATGGCTACACCTTC.

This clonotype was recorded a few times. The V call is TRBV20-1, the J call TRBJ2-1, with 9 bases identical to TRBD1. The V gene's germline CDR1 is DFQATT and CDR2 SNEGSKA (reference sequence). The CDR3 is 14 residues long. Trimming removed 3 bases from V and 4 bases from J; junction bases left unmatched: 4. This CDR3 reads CSASRTGDYNEQFF. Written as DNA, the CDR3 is TGCAGTGCTAGCCGGACAGGGGATTACAATGAGCAGTTCTTC.